This T cell receptor (beta chain) comes out of a study of blood T cells in healthy people across ages. Points from the study as a whole: Older age coincided with a roughly linear decline in TCR beta diversity per million T cells.

The table lists this clonotype with a few counts. Its specificity is not known. The authors drew 8.5 to 10 milliliters of peripheral blood from each donor. The use of a sample-barcoded 5' primer and a J-beta primer mix characterized a second PCR of roughly 6 to 12 cycles. Unique molecular identifiers of 12 random nucleotides labeled each cDNA. TCRdb called the 5' RACE reads again in MiXCR, with one record for every CDR3 protein. Counted here are about 1,000,000 distinct CDR3 sequences, 45% occurring once; the ten biggest clones make up 15% to 20%. Looked up from germline, CDR1 is SGHTA and CDR2 is FQGNSA. The CDR3 length is 18 residues. Trimming took 0 bases from V and 0 from J, leaving 16 bases between them.

Source material: blood. This clonotype was sampled from a woman aged 60 to 75 in good health. This chain connects TRBV7-2 to TRBJ2-3; D not resolved. The CDR3 region has the DNA TGTGCCAGCAGCTTAGCCTTTGGCCAAAGCTCCAGCACAGATACGCAGTATTTT. Its protein product is CASSLAFGQSSSTDTQYF.